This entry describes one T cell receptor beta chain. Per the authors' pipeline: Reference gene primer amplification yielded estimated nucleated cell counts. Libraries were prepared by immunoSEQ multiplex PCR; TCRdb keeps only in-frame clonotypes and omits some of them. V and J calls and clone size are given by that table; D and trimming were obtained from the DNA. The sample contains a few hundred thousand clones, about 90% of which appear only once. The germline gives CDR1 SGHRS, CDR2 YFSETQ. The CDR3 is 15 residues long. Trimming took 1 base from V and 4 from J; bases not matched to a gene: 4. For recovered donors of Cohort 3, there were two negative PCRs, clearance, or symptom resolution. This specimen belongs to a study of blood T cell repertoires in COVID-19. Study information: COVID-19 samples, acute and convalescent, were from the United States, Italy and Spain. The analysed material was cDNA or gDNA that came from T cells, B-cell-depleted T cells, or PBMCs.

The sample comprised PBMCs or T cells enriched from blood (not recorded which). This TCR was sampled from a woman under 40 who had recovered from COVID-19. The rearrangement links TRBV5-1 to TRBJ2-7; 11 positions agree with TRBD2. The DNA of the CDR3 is TGCGCCAGCAGCTTGACTAGCGGGAGTGCTTACGAGCAGTACTTC. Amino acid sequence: CASSLTSGSAYEQYF.